The 11 T cell receptor beta chains below all came from one sample that was sequenced in a study of blood T cell repertoires in COVID-19. Generated by immunoSEQ multiplex PCR, the TCRdb table keeps only in-frame clones and is missing some. The data contain about 78,000 clones, roughly 89% of them singletons. The specimen sequenced was peripheral blood. Receptors were obtained from a man over 45 with acute or convalescent COVID-19.

The rearrangement links TRBV19 to TRBJ2-6; possibly TRBD1 for D (5 bases). The length of the CDR3 is 17 residues. Germline V gene data show CDR1 as LNHDA and CDR2 as SQIVND (reference sequence). Trimming shortened V by 5 bases and J by 0 bases, and 14 bases separated the two germline ends. The chain's CDR3 is CASSPKGLYSGANVLTF. CDR3 nucleotides: TGTGCCAGTAGTCCAAAGGGGCTTTACTCTGGGGCCAACGTCCTGACTTTC. The whole variable domain, filled in from reference TRBV19 and TRBJ2-6, reads DGGITQSPKYLFRKEGQNVTLSCEQNLNHDAMYWYRQDPGQGLRLIYYSQIVNDFQKGDIAEGYSVSREKKESFPLTVTSAQKNPTAFYLCASSPKGLYSGANVLTFGAGSRLTVL.

CDR3 in DNA: TGTGCCAGCAGCGAACAGGGGAATTCACCCCTCCACTTT. Protein sequence: CASSEQGNSPLHF. The genes are TRBV7-9 and TRBJ1-6; TRBD1 matches at 7 bases. CDR1 and CDR2 from the germline V gene are SEHNR and FQNEAQ (reference sequence). This CDR3 is 13 amino acids long. V shed 5 bases and J 7 bases; nucleotides not matched to a gene: 2.

The CDR3 DNA sequence: TGTGCCTGGAGCCGGGGGAGCAACTATAATTCACCCCTCCACTTT. It is translated as CAWSRGSNYNSPLHF. This chain connects TRBV30 to TRBJ1-6; the D gene is possibly TRBD1 (5 bases). CDR3 length equals 15 residues. V lost 3 bases, J lost 3 bases, and 12 bases lay in between. From germline, CDR1 is GTSNPN and CDR2 SVGIG (reference sequence).

This chain uses TRBV7-2 with TRBJ1-2; 12 positions match TRBD1. Trimming at V came to 1 base and at J to 8 bases, leaving 11 bases not matched to a gene. The CDR3 runs 17 residues. CDR1 SGHTA and CDR2 FQGNSA come from the germline V gene. CDR3 in DNA: TGTGCCAGCAGCTTAGGCCCGACCGGGACAGGGGGCGCCGGCTACACCTTC. Residues: CASSLGPTGTGGAGYTF.

V gene TRBV4-3 combines with J gene TRBJ2-7; D perhaps matches TRBD1 (5 bases). Germline V gene data show CDR1 as LGHNA and CDR2 as YSLEER. The CDR3 loop spans 14 amino acids. V lost 8 bases and J 3 bases, leaving 17 bases between the germline ends. CDR3 nucleotide sequence: TGCGCCAGCGCTCAGGGTAGAGATGTCTACGAGCAGTACTTC. This encodes CASAQGRDVYEQYF.

This clone was counted many times. This sequence joins TRBV12-3 or TRBV12-4 and TRBJ2-7, with D possibly being TRBD1 (5 bases). CDR3 length equals 12 residues. The ends were cut back, 3 bases at V and 3 bases at J, with 6 bases in the middle. The CDR3 region is CASSLTDYEQYF. The CDR3 DNA reads as TGTGCCAGCAGTTTGACAGACTACGAGCAGTACTTC.

DNA for the CDR3: TGTGCCAGCAGCTTCTTAGCTCTTGGCCACGAGCAGTACTTC. This codes for CASSFLALGHEQYF. J is TRBJ2-7 and V is TRBV7-2; D is undetermined. Germline CDR1 reads SGHTA; CDR2 reads FQGNSA. This CDR3 comprises 14 residues. Trimming left V 3 bases short and J 5 bases short, with 14 bases between.

The CDR3 region is CASSYGAGPSKNEKLFF. The CDR3 DNA reads as TGTGCCAGCAGTTATGGGGCAGGTCCTAGTAAGAATGAAAAACTGTTTTTT. The chain is built from TRBV7-8 and TRBJ1-4; D may be TRBD1 (5 bases). Germline CDR1 SGHVS, CDR2 FQNEAQ. Deletions cut 6 bases from V and 5 bases from J, with 22 bases between. There are 17 residues in the CDR3. Together with reference TRBV7-8 and TRBJ1-4, the CDR3 gives the full variable domain: GAGVSQSPRYKVAKRGQDVALRCDPISGHVSLFWYQQALGQGPEFLTYFQNEAQLDKSGLPSDRFFAERPEGSVSTLKIQRTQQEDSAVYLCASSYGAGPSKNEKLFFGSGTQLSVL.

V and J are TRBV28 and TRBJ1-6; tentatively, D is TRBD1 (5 bases). The CDR3 totals 15 residues. The germline CDR1 and CDR2 sequences are MDHEN and SYDVKM. Trimming took 1 base from V and 10 from J, leaving 14 bases between them. CDR3 loop: CASSLSAGRESPLHF. As DNA, the CDR3 is TGTGCCAGCAGTTTATCCGCAGGGCGAGAGTCACCCCTCCACTTT.

The CDR3 reads CGAAGDRSGNTIYF. The CDR3 DNA is TGTGGGGCGGCGGGGGATCGCTCTGGAAACACCATATATTTT. V usage is TRBV6-5 and J usage is TRBJ1-3, with D possibly TRBD1 on 5 matching bases. Germline V gene lookup returns CDR1 MNHEY and CDR2 SVGAGI. The CDR3 totals 14 residues.

This clone was detected only once. The V gene is TRBV25-1, the J gene TRBJ1-6; a possible D gene is TRBD1 (5 bases). Trimming left V 5 bases short and J 8 bases short, with 16 bases between. The CDR3 runs 15 residues. Germline V lookup: CDR1 MGHDK, CDR2 SYGVNS. Written as DNA, the CDR3 is TGTGCCAGCAGTCCCCTTGGAGGGGATGATTCACCCCTCCACTTT. Its translation: CASSPLGGDDSPLHF.